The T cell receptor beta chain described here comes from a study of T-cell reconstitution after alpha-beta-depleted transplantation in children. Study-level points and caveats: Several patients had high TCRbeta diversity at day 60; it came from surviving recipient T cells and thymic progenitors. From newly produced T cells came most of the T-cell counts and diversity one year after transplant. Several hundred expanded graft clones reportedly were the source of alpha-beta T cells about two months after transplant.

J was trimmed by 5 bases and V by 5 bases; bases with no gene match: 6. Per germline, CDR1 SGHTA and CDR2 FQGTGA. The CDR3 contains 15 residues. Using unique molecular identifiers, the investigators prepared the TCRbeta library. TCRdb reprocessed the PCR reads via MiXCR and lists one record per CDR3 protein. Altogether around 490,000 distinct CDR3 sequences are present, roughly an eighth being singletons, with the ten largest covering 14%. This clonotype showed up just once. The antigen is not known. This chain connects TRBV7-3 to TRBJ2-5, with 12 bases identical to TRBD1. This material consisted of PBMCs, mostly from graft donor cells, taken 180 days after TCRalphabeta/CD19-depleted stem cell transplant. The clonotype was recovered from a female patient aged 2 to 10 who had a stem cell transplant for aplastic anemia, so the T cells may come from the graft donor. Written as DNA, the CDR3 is TGTGCCAGCAGCGGGACAGGGGGCTTTCAGGAGACCCAGTACTTC. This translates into CASSGTGGFQETQYF.